These T cell receptor beta chains were read from a single sample in a study of metastatic and nonmetastatic thyroid tumors. From the PCR reads, TCRdb re-called clones with MiXCR. The sample includes fewer than 35,000 clones, 25% to 35% of them seen just once. Material: blood. Receptors originate from a female donor with papillary thyroid cancer or a benign thyroid nodule (not recorded which). Some clones in this sample may be carry-over from other donors' samples. The CDR3 runs from the conserved cysteine through the conserved F or W. A D gene is named only where the DNA matches it firmly. A row's size may be missing; if present it is once, few, many or a size class.

CDR3aa	CDR3nt	v_gene	j_gene	abundance	d_gene
CASSPRDRGTDTQYF	TGCGCCAGCAGTCCCCGGGACAGGGGAACAGATACGCAGTATTTT	TRBV5-1	TRBJ2-3	.	TRBD1
CASVGTDYEQYF	TGTGCCAGCGTCGGGACAGATTACGAGCAGTACTTC	TRBV2	TRBJ2-7	few	TRBD1
CASSWTSGRSGNYEQYF	TGTGCCAGCAGTTGGACTAGCGGGAGGTCCGGCAACTACGAGCAGTACTTC	TRBV27	TRBJ2-7	.	TRBD2
CASSFLTSGIFNTGELFF	TGTGCCAGCAGTTTTCTGACTAGCGGGATATTCAACACCGGGGAGCTGTTTTTT	TRBV27	TRBJ2-2	medium-sized	TRBD2
CSARDTGQGAIEQETQYF	TGCAGTGCTAGAGATACAGGACAGGGCGCCATAGAACAAGAGACCCAGTACTTC	TRBV20-1	TRBJ2-5	many	TRBD1
CASSGPYEQYF	TGCGCCAGCAGCGGCCCCTACGAGCAGTACTTC	TRBV5-1	TRBJ2-7	.	.
CASSATTFRDDAFF	TGTGCCAGCAGCGCTACCACCTTCCGGGATGACGCTTTCTTT	TRBV12-3/TRBV12-4	TRBJ1-1	many	.
CASIGPYGYTF	TGTGCCAGCATTGGTCCCTATGGCTACACCTTC	TRBV6-1	TRBJ1-2	medium-sized	.
CASSQPGLAYTGELFF	TGCGCCAGCAGCCAACCGGGACTAGCCTACACCGGGGAGCTGTTTTTT	TRBV4-1	TRBJ2-2	many	TRBD2
CSAREDSNTEAFF	TGCAGTGCTAGAGAGGACAGTAACACTGAAGCTTTCTTT	TRBV20-1	TRBJ1-1	once	.
CASAPGARGYNEQFF	TGTGCCAGCGCCCCGGGGGCTAGAGGCTACAATGAGCAGTTCTTC	TRBV6-1	TRBJ2-1	.	.
CVSSGTGRAQHF	TGTGTCAGCAGTGGGACAGGGCGGGCCCAGCACTTC	TRBV28	TRBJ2-5	few	TRBD1
CASSLRSGTSGSASTDTQYF	TGTGCCAGCAGCTTACGTTCCGGGACTAGCGGGAGTGCTAGCACAGATACGCAGTATTTT	TRBV7-7	TRBJ2-3	many	TRBD2
CASSQTGHGLAAWETQYF	TGTGCCAGTAGCCAAACCGGTCACGGACTAGCGGCTTGGGAGACCCAGTACTTC	TRBV4-2	TRBJ2-5	.	TRBD2
CAWSVDRSYEQYF	TGTGCCTGGAGTGTAGACAGGTCCTACGAGCAGTACTTC	TRBV30	TRBJ2-7	many	.
CASSLGGREYQPQHF	TGTGCCAGCAGTTTAGGCGGCAGGGAGTACCAGCCCCAGCATTTT	TRBV28	TRBJ1-5	.	.
CASTEWGGARSTDTQYF	TGTGCCAGCACCGAATGGGGGGGGGCGCGGAGCACAGATACGCAGTATTTT	TRBV12-3/TRBV12-4	TRBJ2-3	many	.
CASSNSGHSTFEAFF	TGTGCCAGCTCGAATTCCGGGCACAGTACTTTTGAAGCTTTCTTT	TRBV18	TRBJ1-1	.	.
CASSDGLGGGGAGDGYTF	TGTGCCAGCAGTGATGGCCTCGGAGGGGGAGGGGCCGGTGATGGCTACACCTTC	TRBV6-1	TRBJ1-2	few	.
CASRRRPATSSYNEQFF	TGTGCCAGCAGGCGCCGCCCGGCTACGAGCTCCTACAATGAGCAGTTCTTC	TRBV28	TRBJ2-1	.	.
CASSPPGLAGLPGANVLTF	TGTGCCAGCAGCCCCCCCGGACTAGCGGGACTCCCTGGGGCCAACGTCCTGACTTTC	TRBV7-3	TRBJ2-6	many	TRBD2
CASSYSRTGGYGYTF	TGTGCCAGCAGTTACTCGCGGACAGGGGGCTATGGCTACACCTTC	TRBV6-6	TRBJ1-2	.	TRBD1
CATAGTSGRNEQFF	TGTGCCACCGCCGGGACTAGCGGGAGAAATGAGCAGTTCTTC	TRBV3-1	TRBJ2-1	many	TRBD2
CASSLRWREGTGELFF	TGTGCCAGCAGCTTAAGATGGCGGGAGGGCACCGGGGAGCTGTTTTTT	TRBV11-2	TRBJ2-2	.	TRBD2
CSAWMAGGSLCNEQFF	TGCAGTGCCTGGATGGCGGGAGGCTCCTTGTGCAATGAGCAGTTCTTT	TRBV20-1	TRBJ2-1	.	TRBD2
CASSSDDRAPNTEAFF	TGTGCCAGCAGTTCCGATGACAGGGCCCCGAACACTGAAGCTTTCTTT	TRBV11-1	TRBJ1-1	.	TRBD1
CASSLGPSNTEAFF	TGCGCCAGCAGCTTGGGACCAAGTAACACTGAAGCTTTCTTT	TRBV5-1	TRBJ1-1	many	.
CASSSGDRAFYEQYF	TGTGCCAGCAGTTCAGGGGACAGAGCCTTCTACGAGCAGTACTTC	TRBV28	TRBJ2-7	few	TRBD1
CASRSDSPYGYTF	TGTGCCAGCAGGTCGGACAGCCCCTATGGCTACACCTTC	TRBV6-1	TRBJ1-2	few	.
CATGATGTYEQYF	TGTGCCACCGGAGCGACAGGGACCTACGAGCAGTACTTC	TRBV24-1	TRBJ2-7	few	TRBD1
CASTTFSEREQFF	TGTGCCAGCACTACCTTTAGCGAGAGGGAGCAGTTCTTC	TRBV12-3/TRBV12-4	TRBJ2-1	.	.
CASRSGGLANYGYTF	TGTGCCAGCCGTTCAGGTGGGCTGGCTAACTATGGCTACACCTTC	TRBV6-1	TRBJ1-2	.	.
CSASGGSGSYNEQFF	TGCAGTGCTAGCGGCGGGTCTGGCTCCTACAATGAGCAGTTCTTC	TRBV20-1	TRBJ2-1	many	.
CSASVLAGGGEQYF	TGCAGTGCTAGCGTACTAGCGGGAGGAGGCGAGCAGTACTTC	TRBV20-1	TRBJ2-7	.	TRBD2
CASREGQMNTEAFF	TGTGCCAGCAGAGAAGGTCAAATGAACACTGAAGCTTTCTTT	TRBV2	TRBJ1-1	few	.
CASSLSRGLYMNTEAFF	TGCGCCAGCAGCTTGAGCAGGGGGCTTTATATGAACACTGAAGCTTTCTTT	TRBV5-1	TRBJ1-1	.	TRBD1
CASREAGISTDTQYF	TGTGCCAGCAGGGAAGCGGGAATTAGCACAGATACGCAGTATTTT	TRBV12-3/TRBV12-4	TRBJ2-3	.	TRBD2
CASSFNGEGYQPQHF	TGTGCCAGCAGTTTTAACGGAGAGGGGTACCAGCCCCAGCATTTT	TRBV27	TRBJ1-5	.	.
CASSLDRVTQYF	TGCGCCAGCAGCTTGGACAGGGTGACGCAGTATTTT	TRBV5-1	TRBJ2-3	.	.
CASSPYRGFEQYF	TGTGCCAGCAGTCCTTACCGGGGCTTCGAGCAGTACTTC	TRBV12-3/TRBV12-4	TRBJ2-7	.	.
CASSLDWDQPQHF	TGTGCCAGCAGCTTAGATTGGGATCAGCCCCAGCATTTT	TRBV11-2	TRBJ1-5	.	.
CASSFAQGEYQPQHF	TGTGCCAGCAGTTTTGCACAGGGGGAATATCAGCCCCAGCATTTT	TRBV12-3/TRBV12-4	TRBJ1-5	medium-sized	TRBD1
CASSQDRQGGPGANVLTF	TGCGCCAGCAGCCAAGATCGGCAGGGAGGGCCTGGGGCCAACGTCCTGACTTTC	TRBV4-3	TRBJ2-6	few	TRBD2
CASNSKSGPLDYNEQFF	TGTGCCAGCAATTCGAAGAGTGGACCCCTGGACTACAATGAGCAGTTCTTC	TRBV6-5	TRBJ2-1	.	.
CASSLSSPFHEQYF	TGTGCCAGCAGTTTATCTAGCCCCTTCCACGAGCAGTACTTC	TRBV28	TRBJ2-7	medium-sized	.
CASSPVLTSGYEQYF	TGTGCCAGCAGCCCTGTACTGACTAGCGGCTACGAGCAGTACTTC	TRBV7-2	TRBJ2-7	few	TRBD2
CASSPTYRETVDGYTF	TGTGCCAGCTCACCAACCTACAGGGAAACCGTGGATGGCTACACCTTC	TRBV18	TRBJ1-2	.	.
CSARDAGGSYEQYF	TGCAGTGCTAGAGATGCGGGGGGGTCCTACGAGCAGTACTTC	TRBV20-1	TRBJ2-7	.	TRBD2
CASSITGGQETQYF	TGTGCCAGTAGTATCACAGGAGGACAAGAGACCCAGTACTTC	TRBV19	TRBJ2-5	.	.